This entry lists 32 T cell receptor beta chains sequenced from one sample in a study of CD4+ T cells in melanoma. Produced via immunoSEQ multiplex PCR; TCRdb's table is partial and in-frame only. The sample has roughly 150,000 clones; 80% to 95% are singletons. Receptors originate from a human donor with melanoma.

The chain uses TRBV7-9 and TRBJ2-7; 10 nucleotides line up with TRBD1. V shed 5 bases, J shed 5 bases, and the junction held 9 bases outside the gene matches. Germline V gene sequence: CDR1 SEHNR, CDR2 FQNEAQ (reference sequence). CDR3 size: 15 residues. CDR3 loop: CASSGPGQGMNEQYF. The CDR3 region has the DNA TGTGCCAGCAGCGGACCGGGACAGGGGATGAACGAGCAGTACTTC.

The CDR3 DNA sequence: TGTGCCAGCAGCTTCGCGGGGGGGCTGGAGACCCAGTACTTC. This gives the protein CASSFAGGLETQYF. This chain uses TRBV11-2 with TRBJ2-5; TRBD2 matches at 9 bases. Looked up from germline, CDR1 is SGHAT and CDR2 is FQNNGV. The CDR3 extends over 14 amino acids. Trimming cost V 3 bases and J 5 bases; bases outside gene matches: 4.

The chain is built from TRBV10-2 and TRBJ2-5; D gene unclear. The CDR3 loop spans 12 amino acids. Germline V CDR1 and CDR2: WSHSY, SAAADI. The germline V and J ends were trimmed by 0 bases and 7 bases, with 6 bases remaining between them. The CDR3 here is CASSESLGTQYF. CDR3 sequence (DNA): TGCGCCAGCAGTGAGTCACTTGGGACCCAGTACTTC.

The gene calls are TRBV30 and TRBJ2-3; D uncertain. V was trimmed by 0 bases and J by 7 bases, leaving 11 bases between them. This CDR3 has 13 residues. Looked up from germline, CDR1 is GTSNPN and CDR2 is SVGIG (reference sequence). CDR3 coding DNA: TGTGCCTGGAGTGTGGCCGCGTCCAATACGCAGTATTTT. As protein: CAWSVAASNTQYF.

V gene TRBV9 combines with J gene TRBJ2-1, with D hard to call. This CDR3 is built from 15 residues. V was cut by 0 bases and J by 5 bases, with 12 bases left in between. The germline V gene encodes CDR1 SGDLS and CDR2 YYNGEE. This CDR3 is CASSVDGYGDNEQFF. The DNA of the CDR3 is TGTGCCAGCAGCGTAGATGGGTATGGGGACAATGAGCAGTTCTTC.

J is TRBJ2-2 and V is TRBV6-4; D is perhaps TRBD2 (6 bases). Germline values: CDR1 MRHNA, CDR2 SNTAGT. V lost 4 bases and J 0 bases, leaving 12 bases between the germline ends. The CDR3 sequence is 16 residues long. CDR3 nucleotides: TGTGCCAGCAGTGGTACGGGGGAGACGAACACCGGGGAGCTGTTTTTT. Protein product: CASSGTGETNTGELFF.

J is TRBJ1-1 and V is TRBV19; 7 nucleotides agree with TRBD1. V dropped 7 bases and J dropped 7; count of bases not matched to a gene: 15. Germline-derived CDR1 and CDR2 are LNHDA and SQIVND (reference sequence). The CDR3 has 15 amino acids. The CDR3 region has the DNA TGTGCCAGTACCCCGGGGAGACAGGGTGTGGGTGAAGCTTTCTTT. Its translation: CASTPGRQGVGEAFF.

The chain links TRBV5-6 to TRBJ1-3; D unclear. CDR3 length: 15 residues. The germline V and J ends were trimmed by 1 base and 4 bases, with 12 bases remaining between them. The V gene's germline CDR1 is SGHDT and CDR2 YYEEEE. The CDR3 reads CASSLRRQVGNTIYF. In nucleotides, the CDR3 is TGTGCCAGCAGCTTGCGTCGGCAGGTGGGAAACACCATATATTTT.

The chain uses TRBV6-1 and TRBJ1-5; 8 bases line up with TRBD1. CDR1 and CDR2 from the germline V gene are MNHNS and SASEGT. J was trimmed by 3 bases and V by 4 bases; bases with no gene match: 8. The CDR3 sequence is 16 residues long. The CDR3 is CASSGPGQENNQPQHF. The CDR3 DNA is TGTGCCAGCAGTGGGCCGGGACAGGAAAACAATCAGCCCCAGCATTTT.

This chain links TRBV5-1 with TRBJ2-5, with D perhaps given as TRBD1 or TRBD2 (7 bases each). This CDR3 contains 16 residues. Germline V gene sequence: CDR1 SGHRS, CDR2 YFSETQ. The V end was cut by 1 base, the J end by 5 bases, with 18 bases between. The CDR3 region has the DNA TGCGCCAGCAGCTTGAAATCAGGGGGGGCTATGGAGACCCAGTACTTC. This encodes CASSLKSGGAMETQYF.

The CDR3 sequence is CASSLLGTGAYEQYF. The CDR3 bases are TGTGCCAGCAGCTTGCTTGGGACAGGGGCCTACGAGCAGTACTTC. The chain joins TRBV5-6 to TRBJ2-7; 10 nucleotides match TRBD1. Losses at the gene ends were 1 base for V and 2 bases for J; bases not matched to a gene: 3. The V gene's germline CDR1 is SGHDT and CDR2 YYEEEE. The length of the CDR3 is 15 residues.

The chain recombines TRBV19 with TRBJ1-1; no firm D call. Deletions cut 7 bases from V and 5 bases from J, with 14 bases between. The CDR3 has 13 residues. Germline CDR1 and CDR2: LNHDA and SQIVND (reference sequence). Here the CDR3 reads CASTEWVGTEAFF. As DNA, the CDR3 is TGTGCCAGTACTGAGTGGGTAGGGACTGAAGCTTTCTTT.

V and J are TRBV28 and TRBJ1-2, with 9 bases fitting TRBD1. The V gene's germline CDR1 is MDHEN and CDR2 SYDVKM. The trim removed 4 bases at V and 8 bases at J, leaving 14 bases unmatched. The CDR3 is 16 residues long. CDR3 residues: CASSSPGQGFPQGYTF. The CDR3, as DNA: TGTGCCAGCAGTTCACCGGGACAGGGTTTTCCCCAGGGCTACACCTTC.

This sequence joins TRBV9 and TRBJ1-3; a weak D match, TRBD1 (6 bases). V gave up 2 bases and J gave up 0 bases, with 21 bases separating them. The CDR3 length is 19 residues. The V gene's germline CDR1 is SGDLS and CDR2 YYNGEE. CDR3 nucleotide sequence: TGTGCCAGCAGCGTGTCTCCCGGGACACCCCTACGCTCTGGAAACACCATATATTTT. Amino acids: CASSVSPGTPLRSGNTIYF.

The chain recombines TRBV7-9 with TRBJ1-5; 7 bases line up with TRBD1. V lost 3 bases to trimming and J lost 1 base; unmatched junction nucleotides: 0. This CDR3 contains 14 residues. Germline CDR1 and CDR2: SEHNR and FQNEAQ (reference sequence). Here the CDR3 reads CASSLTGSNQPQHF. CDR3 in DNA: TGTGCCAGCAGCTTGACAGGGAGCAATCAGCCCCAGCATTTT. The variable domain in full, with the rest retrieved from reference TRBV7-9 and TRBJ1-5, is DTGVSQNPRHKITKRGQNVTFRCDPISEHNRLYWYRQTLGQGPEFLTYFQNEAQLEKSRLLSDRFSAERPKGSFSTLEIQRTEQGDSAMYLCASSLTGSNQPQHFGDGTRLSIL.

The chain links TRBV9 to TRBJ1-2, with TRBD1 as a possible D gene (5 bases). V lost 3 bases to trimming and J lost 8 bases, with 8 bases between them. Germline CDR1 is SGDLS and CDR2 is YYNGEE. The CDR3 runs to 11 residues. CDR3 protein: CASSAGFGYTF. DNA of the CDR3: TGTGCCAGCAGCGCAGGGTTCGGCTACACCTTC.

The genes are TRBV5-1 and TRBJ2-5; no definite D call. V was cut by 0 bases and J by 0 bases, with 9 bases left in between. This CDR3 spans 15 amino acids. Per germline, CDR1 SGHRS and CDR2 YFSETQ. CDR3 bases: TGCGCCAGCAGCTTGGGTGAAGCGTACCAAGAGACCCAGTACTTC. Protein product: CASSLGEAYQETQYF.

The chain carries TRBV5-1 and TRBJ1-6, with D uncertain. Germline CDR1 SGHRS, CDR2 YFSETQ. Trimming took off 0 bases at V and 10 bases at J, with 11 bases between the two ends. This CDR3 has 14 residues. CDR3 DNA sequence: TGCGCCAGCAGCTTGGTTCCAGATCTGTCACCCCTCCACTTT. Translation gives CASSLVPDLSPLHF.

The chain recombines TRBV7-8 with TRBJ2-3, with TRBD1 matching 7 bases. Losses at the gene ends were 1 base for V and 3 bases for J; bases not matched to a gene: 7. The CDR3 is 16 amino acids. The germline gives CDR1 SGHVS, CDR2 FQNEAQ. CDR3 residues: CASSLVDRAWTDTQYF. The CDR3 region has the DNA TGTGCCAGCAGCTTAGTAGACAGGGCGTGGACAGATACGCAGTATTTT.

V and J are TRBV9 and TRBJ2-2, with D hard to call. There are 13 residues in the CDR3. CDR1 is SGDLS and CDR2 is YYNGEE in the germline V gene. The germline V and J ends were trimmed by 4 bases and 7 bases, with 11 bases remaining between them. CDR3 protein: CASSLNQVGELFF. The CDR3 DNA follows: TGTGCCAGCAGCCTTAATCAGGTCGGGGAGCTGTTTTTT.

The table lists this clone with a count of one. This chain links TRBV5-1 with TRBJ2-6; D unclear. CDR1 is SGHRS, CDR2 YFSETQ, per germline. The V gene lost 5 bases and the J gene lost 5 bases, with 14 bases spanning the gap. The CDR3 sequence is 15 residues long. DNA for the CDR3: TGCGCCAGCAGTGGTGGAGACGTTTGGGCCAACGTCCTGACTTTC. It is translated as CASSGGDVWANVLTF.

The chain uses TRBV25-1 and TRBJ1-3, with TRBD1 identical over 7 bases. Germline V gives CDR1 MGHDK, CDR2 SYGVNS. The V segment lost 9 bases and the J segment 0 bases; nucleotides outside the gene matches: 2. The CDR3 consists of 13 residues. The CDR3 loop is CASRDSSGNTIYF. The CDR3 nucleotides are TGTGCCAGTCGGGACAGCTCTGGAAACACCATATATTTT.

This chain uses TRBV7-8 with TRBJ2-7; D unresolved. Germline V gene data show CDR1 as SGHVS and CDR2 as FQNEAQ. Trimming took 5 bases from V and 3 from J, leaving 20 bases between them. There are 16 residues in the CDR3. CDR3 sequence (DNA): TGTGCCAGCAGCCTCCCAGGCGGCCTAAACGTCTACGAGCAGTACTTC. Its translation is CASSLPGGLNVYEQYF.

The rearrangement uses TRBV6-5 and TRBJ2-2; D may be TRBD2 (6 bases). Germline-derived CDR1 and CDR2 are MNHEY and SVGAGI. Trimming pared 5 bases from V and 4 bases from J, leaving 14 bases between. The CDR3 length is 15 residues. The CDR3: CASSPAGGTTGELFF. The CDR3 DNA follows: TGTGCCAGCAGTCCCGCCGGGGGAACCACCGGGGAGCTGTTTTTT.

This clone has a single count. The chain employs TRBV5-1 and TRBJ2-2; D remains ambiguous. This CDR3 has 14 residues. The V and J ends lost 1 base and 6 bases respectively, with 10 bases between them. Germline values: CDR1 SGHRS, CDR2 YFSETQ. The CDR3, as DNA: TGCGCCAGCAGCTTGTTACAATTGGCCGGGGAGCTGTTTTTT. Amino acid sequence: CASSLLQLAGELFF.

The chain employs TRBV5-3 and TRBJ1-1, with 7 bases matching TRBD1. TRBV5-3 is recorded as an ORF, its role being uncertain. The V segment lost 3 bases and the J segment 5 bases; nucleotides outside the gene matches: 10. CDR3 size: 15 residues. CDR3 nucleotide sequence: TGTGCCAGAAGCTACGTCCACAGGGGAGGGACTGAAGCTTTCTTT. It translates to CARSYVHRGGTEAFF.

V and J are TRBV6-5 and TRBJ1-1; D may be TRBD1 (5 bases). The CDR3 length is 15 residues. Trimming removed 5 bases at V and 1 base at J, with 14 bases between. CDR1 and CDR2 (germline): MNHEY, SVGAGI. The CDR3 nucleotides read TGTGCCAGCAGTCTGGGCAGGGCGTGGAACACTGAAGCTTTCTTT. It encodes CASSLGRAWNTEAFF.

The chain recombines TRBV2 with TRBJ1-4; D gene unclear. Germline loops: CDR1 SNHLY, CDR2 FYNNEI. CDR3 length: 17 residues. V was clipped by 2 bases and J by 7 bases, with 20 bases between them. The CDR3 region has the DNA TGTGCCAGCAGTGAATCCCCCCCAACCCTTGCCGGTGAAAAACTGTTTTTT. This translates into CASSESPPTLAGEKLFF.

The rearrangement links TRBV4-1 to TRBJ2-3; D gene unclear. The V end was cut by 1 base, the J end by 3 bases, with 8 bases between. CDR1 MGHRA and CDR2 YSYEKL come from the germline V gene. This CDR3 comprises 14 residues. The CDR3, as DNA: TGCGCCAGCAGCCAAGTGGGTTGGACAGATACGCAGTATTTT. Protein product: CASSQVGWTDTQYF.

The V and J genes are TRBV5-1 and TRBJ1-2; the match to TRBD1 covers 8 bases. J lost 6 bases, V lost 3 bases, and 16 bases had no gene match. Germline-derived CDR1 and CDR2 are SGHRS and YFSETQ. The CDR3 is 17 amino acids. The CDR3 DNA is TGCGCCAGCAGCTCGAACCCTGGACAGGGAGGGGTTGATGGCTACACCTTC. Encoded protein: CASSSNPGQGGVDGYTF.

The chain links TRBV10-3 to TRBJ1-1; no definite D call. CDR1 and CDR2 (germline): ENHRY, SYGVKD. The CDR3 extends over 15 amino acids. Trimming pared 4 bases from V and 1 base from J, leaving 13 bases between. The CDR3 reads CAISGGGKGNTEAFF. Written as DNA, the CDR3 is TGTGCCATCAGTGGCGGAGGAAAGGGGAACACTGAAGCTTTCTTT.

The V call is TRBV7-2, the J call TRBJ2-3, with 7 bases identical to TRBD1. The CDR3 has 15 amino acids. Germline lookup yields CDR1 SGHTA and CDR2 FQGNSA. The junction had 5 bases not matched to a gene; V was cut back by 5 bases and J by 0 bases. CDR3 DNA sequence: TGTGCCAGCAGCCGGGGACAGACTAGCACAGATACGCAGTATTTT. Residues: CASSRGQTSTDTQYF.